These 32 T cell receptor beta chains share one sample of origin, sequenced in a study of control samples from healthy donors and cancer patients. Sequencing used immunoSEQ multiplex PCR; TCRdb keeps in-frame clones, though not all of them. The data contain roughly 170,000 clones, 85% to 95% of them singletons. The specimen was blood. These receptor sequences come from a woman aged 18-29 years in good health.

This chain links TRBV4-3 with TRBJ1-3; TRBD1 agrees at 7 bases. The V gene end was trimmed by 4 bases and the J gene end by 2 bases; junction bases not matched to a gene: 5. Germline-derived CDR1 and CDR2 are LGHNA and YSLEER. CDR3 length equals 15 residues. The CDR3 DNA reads TGCGCCAGCAGCCTGGGACAGCAAGCTGGAAACACCATATATTTT. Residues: CASSLGQQAGNTIYF.

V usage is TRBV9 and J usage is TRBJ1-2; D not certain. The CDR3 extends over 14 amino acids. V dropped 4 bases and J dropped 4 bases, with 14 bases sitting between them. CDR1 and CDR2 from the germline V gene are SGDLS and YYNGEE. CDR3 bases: TGTGCCAGCAGCCACCACTCCCCTTTCTATGGCTACACCTTC. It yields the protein CASSHHSPFYGYTF.

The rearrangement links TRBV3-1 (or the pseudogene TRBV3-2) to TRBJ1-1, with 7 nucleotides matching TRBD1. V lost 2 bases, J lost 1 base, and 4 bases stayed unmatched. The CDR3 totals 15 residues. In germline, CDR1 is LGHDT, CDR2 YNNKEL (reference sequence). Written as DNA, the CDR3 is TGTGCCAGCAGCCAAACCAGGACAGGGAACACTGAAGCTTTCTTT. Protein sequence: CASSQTRTGNTEAFF.

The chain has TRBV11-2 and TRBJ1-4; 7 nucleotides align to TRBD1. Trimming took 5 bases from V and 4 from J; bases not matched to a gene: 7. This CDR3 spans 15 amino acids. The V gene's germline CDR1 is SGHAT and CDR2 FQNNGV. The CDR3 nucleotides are TGTGCCAGCAGCCCTTCGGGACAGAGTAATGAAAAACTGTTTTTT. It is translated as CASSPSGQSNEKLFF.

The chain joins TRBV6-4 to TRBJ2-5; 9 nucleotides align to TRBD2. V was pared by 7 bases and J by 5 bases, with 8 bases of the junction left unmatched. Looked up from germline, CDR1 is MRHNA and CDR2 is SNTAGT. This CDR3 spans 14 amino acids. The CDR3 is CASIDAGGLETQYF. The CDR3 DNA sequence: TGTGCCAGCATCGACGCGGGGGGGCTGGAGACCCAGTACTTC.

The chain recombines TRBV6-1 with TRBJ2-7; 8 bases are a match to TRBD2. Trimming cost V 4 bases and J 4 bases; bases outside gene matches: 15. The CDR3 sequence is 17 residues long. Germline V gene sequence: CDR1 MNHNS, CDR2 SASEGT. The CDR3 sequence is CASSVPSSGRFTYEQYF. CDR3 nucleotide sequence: TGTGCCAGCAGTGTACCTTCTAGCGGGCGTTTTACTTACGAGCAGTACTTC.

This CDR3 reads CASSLISAWRDRVVGSYNEQFF. DNA for the CDR3: TGTGCCAGCAGTTTAATTTCCGCTTGGAGGGACAGGGTCGTGGGTTCCTACAATGAGCAGTTCTTC. The chain uses TRBV27 and TRBJ2-1, with 9 bases lining up with TRBD1. Germline V gene data show CDR1 as MNHEY and CDR2 as SMNVEV (reference sequence). V shed 2 bases, J shed 1 base, and the junction held 21 bases outside the gene matches. The CDR3 is 22 residues long.

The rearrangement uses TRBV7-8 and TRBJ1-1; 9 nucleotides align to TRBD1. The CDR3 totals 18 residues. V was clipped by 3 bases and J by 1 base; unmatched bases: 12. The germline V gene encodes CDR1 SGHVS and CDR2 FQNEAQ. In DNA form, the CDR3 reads TGTGCCAGCAGCTTCACCGGGACAGGGCGTACTAGGAACACTGAAGCTTTCTTT. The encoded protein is CASSFTGTGRTRNTEAFF.

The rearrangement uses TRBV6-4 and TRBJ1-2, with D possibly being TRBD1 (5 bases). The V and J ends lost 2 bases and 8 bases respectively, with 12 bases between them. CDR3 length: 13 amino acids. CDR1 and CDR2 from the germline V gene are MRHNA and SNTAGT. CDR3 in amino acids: CASSDGQGGGYTF. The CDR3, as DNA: TGTGCCAGCAGTGACGGGCAGGGCGGGGGCTACACCTTC.

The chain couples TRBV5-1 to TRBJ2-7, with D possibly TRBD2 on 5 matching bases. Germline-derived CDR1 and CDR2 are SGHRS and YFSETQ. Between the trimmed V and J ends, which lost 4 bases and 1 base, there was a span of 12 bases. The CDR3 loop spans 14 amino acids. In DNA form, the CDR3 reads TGCGCCAGCAGCCTGCCCGGAGGATCCTACGAGCAGTACTTC. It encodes CASSLPGGSYEQYF.

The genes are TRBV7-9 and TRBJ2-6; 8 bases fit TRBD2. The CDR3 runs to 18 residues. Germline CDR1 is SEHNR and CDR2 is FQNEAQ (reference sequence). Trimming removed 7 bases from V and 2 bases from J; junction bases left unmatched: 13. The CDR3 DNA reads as TGTGCCAGCATCGAGCGGGGGAAAAAAAGTACTGGGGCCAACGTCCTGACTTTC. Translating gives CASIERGKKSTGANVLTF.

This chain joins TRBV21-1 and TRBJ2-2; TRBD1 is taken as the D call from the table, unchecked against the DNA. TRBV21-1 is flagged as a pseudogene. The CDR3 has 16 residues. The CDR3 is CASSKVRRGQGGELFF. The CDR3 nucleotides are TGTGCCAGCAGCAAAGTTCGCAGGGGCCAAGGTGGGGAGCTGTTTTTT.

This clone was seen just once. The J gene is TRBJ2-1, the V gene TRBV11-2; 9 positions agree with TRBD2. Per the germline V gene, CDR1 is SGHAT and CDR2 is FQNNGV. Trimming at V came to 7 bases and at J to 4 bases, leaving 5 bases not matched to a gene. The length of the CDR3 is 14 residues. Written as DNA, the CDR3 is TGTGCCAGCAATTCGGGACTAGCTTACAATGAGCAGTTCTTC. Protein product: CASNSGLAYNEQFF.

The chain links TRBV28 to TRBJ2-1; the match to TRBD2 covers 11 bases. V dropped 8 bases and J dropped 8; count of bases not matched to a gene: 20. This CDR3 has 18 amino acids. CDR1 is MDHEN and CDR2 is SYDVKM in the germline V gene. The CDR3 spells CASGMTSGKVPFWDEQFF. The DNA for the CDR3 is TGTGCCAGCGGAATGACTAGCGGGAAGGTCCCCTTTTGGGATGAGCAGTTCTTC.

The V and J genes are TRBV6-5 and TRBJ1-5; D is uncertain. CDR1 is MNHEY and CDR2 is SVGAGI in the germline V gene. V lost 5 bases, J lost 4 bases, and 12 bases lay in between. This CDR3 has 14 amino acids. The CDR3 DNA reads TGTGCCAGCAGTCGGCGGGGAGCAAATCAGCCCCAGCATTTT. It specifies CASSRRGANQPQHF.

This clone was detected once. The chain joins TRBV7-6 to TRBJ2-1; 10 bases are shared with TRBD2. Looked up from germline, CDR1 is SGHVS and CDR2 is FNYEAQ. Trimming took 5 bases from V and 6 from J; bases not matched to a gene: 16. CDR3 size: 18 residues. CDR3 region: CASSARGLLAGPRNEQFF. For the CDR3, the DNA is TGTGCCAGCAGCGCTAGGGGTTTACTAGCGGGGCCACGCAATGAGCAGTTCTTC.

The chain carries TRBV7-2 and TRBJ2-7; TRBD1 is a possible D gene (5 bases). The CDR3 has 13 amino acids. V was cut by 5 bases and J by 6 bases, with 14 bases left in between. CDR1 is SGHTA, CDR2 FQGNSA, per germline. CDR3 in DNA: TGTGCCAGCAGCCTTCAGGGTTCTGCCGAGCAGTACTTC. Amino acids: CASSLQGSAEQYF.

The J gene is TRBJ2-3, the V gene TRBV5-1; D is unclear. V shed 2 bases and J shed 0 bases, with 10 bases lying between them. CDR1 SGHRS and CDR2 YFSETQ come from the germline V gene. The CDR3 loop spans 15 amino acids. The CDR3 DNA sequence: TGCGCCAGCAGCTTAGAGGCAGCTAGCACAGATACGCAGTATTTT. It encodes CASSLEAASTDTQYF. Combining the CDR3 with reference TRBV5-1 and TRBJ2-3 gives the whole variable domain KAGVTQTPRYLIKTRGQQVTLSCSPISGHRSVSWYQQTPGQGLQFLFEYFSETQRNKGNFPGRFSGRQFSNSRSEMNVSTLELGDSALYLCASSLEAASTDTQYFGPGTRLTVL.

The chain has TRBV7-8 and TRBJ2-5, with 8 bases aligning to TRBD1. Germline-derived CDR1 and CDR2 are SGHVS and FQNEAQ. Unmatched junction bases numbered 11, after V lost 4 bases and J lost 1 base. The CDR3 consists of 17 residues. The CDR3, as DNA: TGTGCCAGCAGCTCCTGGACAGGGCCCCTGGTCCAAGAGACCCAGTACTTC. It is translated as CASSSWTGPLVQETQYF.

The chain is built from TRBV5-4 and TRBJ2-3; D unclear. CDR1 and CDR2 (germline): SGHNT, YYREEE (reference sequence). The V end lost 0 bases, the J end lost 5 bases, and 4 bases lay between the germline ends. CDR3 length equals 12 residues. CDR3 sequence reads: CASSLVLDTQYF. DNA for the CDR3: TGTGCCAGCAGCTTGGTTTTAGATACGCAGTATTTT.

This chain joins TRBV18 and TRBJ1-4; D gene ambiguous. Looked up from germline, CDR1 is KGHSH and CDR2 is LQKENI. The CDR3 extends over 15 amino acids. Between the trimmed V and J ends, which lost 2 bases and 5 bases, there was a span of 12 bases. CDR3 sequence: CASSPFPTPNEKLFF. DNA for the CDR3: TGTGCCAGCTCACCATTCCCGACACCGAATGAAAAACTGTTTTTT.

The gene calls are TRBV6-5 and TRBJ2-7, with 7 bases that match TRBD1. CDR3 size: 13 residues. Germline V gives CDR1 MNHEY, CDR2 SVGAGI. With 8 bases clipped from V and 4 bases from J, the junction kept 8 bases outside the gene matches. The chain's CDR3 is CASRRDSYYEQYF. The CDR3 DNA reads TGTGCCAGCCGCCGGGACAGTTATTACGAGCAGTACTTC.

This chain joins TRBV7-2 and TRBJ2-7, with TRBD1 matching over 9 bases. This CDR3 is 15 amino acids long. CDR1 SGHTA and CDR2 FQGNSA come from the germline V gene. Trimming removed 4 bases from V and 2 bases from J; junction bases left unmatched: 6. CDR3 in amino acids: CASSSPGQGPYEQYF. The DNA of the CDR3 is TGTGCCAGCAGCTCACCGGGACAGGGACCCTACGAGCAGTACTTC. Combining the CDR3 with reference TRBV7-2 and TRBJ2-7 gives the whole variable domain GAGVSQSPSNKVTEKGKDVELRCDPISGHTALYWYRQSLGQGLEFLIYFQGNSAPDKSGLPSDRFSAERTGGSVSTLTIQRTQQEDSAVYLCASSSPGQGPYEQYFGPGTRLTVT.

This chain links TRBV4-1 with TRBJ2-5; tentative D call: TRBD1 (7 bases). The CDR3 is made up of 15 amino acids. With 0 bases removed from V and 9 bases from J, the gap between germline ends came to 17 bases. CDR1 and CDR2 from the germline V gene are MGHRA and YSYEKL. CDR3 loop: CASSQEEEGAPPQYF. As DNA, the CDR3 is TGCGCCAGCAGCCAAGAAGAGGAGGGGGCGCCCCCCCAGTACTTC.

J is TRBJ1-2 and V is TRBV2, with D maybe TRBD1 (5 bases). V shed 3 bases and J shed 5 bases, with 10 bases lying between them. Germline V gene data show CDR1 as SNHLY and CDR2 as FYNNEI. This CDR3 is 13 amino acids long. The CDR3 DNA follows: TGTGCCAGCAGTGACCCGGCAGGGTATGGCTACACCTTC. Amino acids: CASSDPAGYGYTF.

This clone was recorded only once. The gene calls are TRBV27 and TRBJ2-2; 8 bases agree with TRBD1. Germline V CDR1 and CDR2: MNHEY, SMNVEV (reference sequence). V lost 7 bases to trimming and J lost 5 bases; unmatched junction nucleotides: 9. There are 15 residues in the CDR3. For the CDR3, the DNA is TGTGCCAGCACCGGAACCCGGACAGGGACCGGGGAGCTGTTTTTT. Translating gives CASTGTRTGTGELFF.

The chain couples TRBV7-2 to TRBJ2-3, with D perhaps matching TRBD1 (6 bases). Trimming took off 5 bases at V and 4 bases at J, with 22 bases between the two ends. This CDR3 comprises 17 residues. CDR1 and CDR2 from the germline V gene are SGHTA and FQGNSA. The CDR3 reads CASSPSWGPGGSDTQYF. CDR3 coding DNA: TGTGCCAGCAGCCCTTCGTGGGGGCCGGGTGGGTCAGATACGCAGTATTTT.

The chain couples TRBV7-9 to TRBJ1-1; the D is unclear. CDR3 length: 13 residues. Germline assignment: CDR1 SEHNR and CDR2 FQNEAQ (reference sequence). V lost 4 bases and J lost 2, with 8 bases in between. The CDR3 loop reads CASSSPSNTEAFF. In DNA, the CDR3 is TGTGCCAGCAGCTCTCCATCCAACACTGAAGCTTTCTTT.

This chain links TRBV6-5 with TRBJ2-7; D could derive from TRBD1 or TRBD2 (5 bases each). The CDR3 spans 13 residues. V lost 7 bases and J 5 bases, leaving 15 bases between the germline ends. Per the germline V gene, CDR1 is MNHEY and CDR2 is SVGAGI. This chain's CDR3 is CASTERGANEQYF. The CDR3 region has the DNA TGTGCCAGCACCGAAAGAGGGGCCAACGAGCAGTACTTC.

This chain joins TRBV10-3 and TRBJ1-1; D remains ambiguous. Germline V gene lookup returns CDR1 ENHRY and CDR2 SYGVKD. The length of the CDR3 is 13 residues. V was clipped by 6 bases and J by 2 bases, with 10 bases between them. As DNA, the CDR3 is TGTGCCATCAGGAAGGGTGGAAACACTGAAGCTTTCTTT. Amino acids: CAIRKGGNTEAFF.

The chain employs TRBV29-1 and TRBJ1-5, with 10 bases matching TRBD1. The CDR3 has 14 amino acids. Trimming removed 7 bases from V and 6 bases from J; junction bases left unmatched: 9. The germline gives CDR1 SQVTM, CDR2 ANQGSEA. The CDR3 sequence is CSGTWDRGSQPQHF. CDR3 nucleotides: TGCAGCGGCACGTGGGACAGGGGAAGTCAGCCCCAGCATTTT.

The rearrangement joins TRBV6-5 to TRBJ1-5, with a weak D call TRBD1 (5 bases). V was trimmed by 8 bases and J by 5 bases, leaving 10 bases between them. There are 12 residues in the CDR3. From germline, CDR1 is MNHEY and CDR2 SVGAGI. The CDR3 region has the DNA TGTGCCAGCCGGGACGGTGATCAGCCCCAGCATTTT. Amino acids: CASRDGDQPQHF.